A selection of T cell receptor beta chains follows, all from one sample in a study of blood T cell repertoires in COVID-19. Only in-frame clones appear in the TCRdb table, and some are missing; sequencing was by immunoSEQ multiplex PCR. The table lists 130,000 to 150,000 clones, 84% of them singletons. Sequencing was done on a sample of PBMCs or T cells enriched from blood (not recorded which). These receptors came from a woman in her 50s who had been exposed to COVID-19. Each CDR3 is given with its conserved first and last residue. The order of the fields is J gene, V gene, clone size, D gene, CDR3 DNA, CDR3 protein. D genes are given only for firm matches. The size of a clone is reported for some rows only, either as once, few or many, or as a class for expanded clones.

j_gene: TRBJ1-2; v_gene: TRBV6-5; abundance: once; d_gene: TRBD1; CDR3nt: TGTGCCAGCAGCCAACAGGGGAACTATGGCTACACCTTC; CDR3aa: CASSQQGNYGYTF
j_gene: TRBJ2-5; v_gene: TRBV2; abundance: -; d_gene: -; CDR3nt: TGTGCCAGCCGAGGCCAGTTACAAGAGACCCAGTACTTC; CDR3aa: CASRGQLQETQYF
j_gene: TRBJ1-1; v_gene: TRBV29-1; abundance: -; d_gene: -; CDR3nt: TGCAGCGTTGACGAAGGGGACACTGAAGCTTTCTTT; CDR3aa: CSVDEGDTEAFF
j_gene: TRBJ2-5; v_gene: TRBV12-3/TRBV12-4; abundance: -; d_gene: -; CDR3nt: TGTGCCAGCACACAGAGGGGGGAGACCCAGTACTTC; CDR3aa: CASTQRGETQYF
j_gene: TRBJ2-1; v_gene: TRBV7-6; abundance: -; d_gene: TRBD2; CDR3nt: TGTGCCAGCAGCTCAGGACTAGCGGGGGGGCATGGGAATGAGCAGTTCTTC; CDR3aa: CASSSGLAGGHGNEQFF
j_gene: TRBJ1-1; v_gene: TRBV25-1; abundance: -; d_gene: TRBD1; CDR3nt: TGTGCCAGCAGTGAAGGACGGGACAGACACACTGAAGCTTTCTTT; CDR3aa: CASSEGRDRHTEAFF
j_gene: TRBJ2-2; v_gene: TRBV18; abundance: few; d_gene: TRBD2; CDR3nt: TGTGCCAGCTCACAACTAGCGGGAGGGCCCTCGCACACCGGGGAGCTGTTTTTT; CDR3aa: CASSQLAGGPSHTGELFF
j_gene: TRBJ1-5; v_gene: TRBV7-2; abundance: once; d_gene: TRBD1; CDR3nt: TGTGCCAGCAGCTTAGGGACAGGGGCATTCGAGCCCCAGCATTTT; CDR3aa: CASSLGTGAFEPQHF
j_gene: TRBJ2-5; v_gene: TRBV18; abundance: -; d_gene: TRBD2; CDR3nt: TGTGCCAGCTCACCCTCCGGGACTAGCGGGGGGTACCAAGAGACCCAGTACTTC; CDR3aa: CASSPSGTSGGYQETQYF
j_gene: TRBJ1-2; v_gene: TRBV10-3; abundance: -; d_gene: -; CDR3nt: TGTGCCATCAGTGAGTCGGGGGCCTCCTATGGCTACACCTTC; CDR3aa: CAISESGASYGYTF
j_gene: TRBJ1-2; v_gene: TRBV4-3; abundance: -; d_gene: -; CDR3nt: TGCGCCAGCAGCCAAGATCTTTTCGGAGGGCTGGATGGCTACACCTTC; CDR3aa: CASSQDLFGGLDGYTF
j_gene: TRBJ2-7; v_gene: TRBV6-5; abundance: -; d_gene: TRBD2; CDR3nt: TGTGCCAGCAGTCCTTGGGCTAGCGGGGCTTACGAGCAGTACTTC; CDR3aa: CASSPWASGAYEQYF
j_gene: TRBJ1-1; v_gene: TRBV3-1/TRBV3-2; abundance: -; d_gene: TRBD1; CDR3nt: TGTGCCAGCAACCCAACAGGGGCTTTTAACACTGAAGCTTTCTTT; CDR3aa: CASNPTGAFNTEAFF
j_gene: TRBJ1-3; v_gene: TRBV19; abundance: -; d_gene: -; CDR3nt: TGTGCCAGTAGTATTGCCCCAGGGTACTCTGGAAACACCATATATTTT; CDR3aa: CASSIAPGYSGNTIYF
j_gene: TRBJ2-5; v_gene: TRBV7-9; abundance: once; d_gene: TRBD2; CDR3nt: TGTGCCAGCAGCCTGAGCGGGGGCCAAGAGACCCAGTACTTC; CDR3aa: CASSLSGGQETQYF
j_gene: TRBJ1-1; v_gene: TRBV5-8; abundance: -; d_gene: -; CDR3nt: TGTGCCAGCAGCCCCTTGCGGGGGGGTGAAGCTTTCTTT; CDR3aa: CASSPLRGGEAFF
j_gene: TRBJ2-3; v_gene: TRBV5-1; abundance: -; d_gene: -; CDR3nt: TGCGCCAGCAGCTTAAGCGGGCCCCGCACAGATACGCAGTATTTT; CDR3aa: CASSLSGPRTDTQYF
j_gene: TRBJ1-2; v_gene: TRBV10-2; abundance: -; d_gene: -; CDR3nt: TGCGCCAGCAGTGATTCACCCGGCAGGGGCCGAAACTATGGCTACACCTTC; CDR3aa: CASSDSPGRGRNYGYTF
j_gene: TRBJ2-5; v_gene: TRBV5-1; abundance: -; d_gene: -; CDR3nt: TGCGCCAGCAGCCCTACCCTAGGAATCGAGACCCAGTACTTC; CDR3aa: CASSPTLGIETQYF
j_gene: TRBJ2-3; v_gene: TRBV9; abundance: -; d_gene: -; CDR3nt: TGTGCCAGCAGCGTAGAAGGCGGGGACCGGGGTACGCAGTATTTT; CDR3aa: CASSVEGGDRGTQYF
j_gene: TRBJ1-2; v_gene: TRBV12-3/TRBV12-4; abundance: -; d_gene: TRBD1; CDR3nt: TGTGCCAGCAGTTTCGGACAGGGGCGGTACACCTTC; CDR3aa: CASSFGQGRYTF
j_gene: TRBJ2-2; v_gene: TRBV3-1/TRBV3-2; abundance: -; d_gene: TRBD2; CDR3nt: TGTGCCAGCAGCCAATACGCAGCTAATCTAGCGGGGGGTGATTACACCGGGGAGCTGTTTTTT; CDR3aa: CASSQYAANLAGGDYTGELFF
j_gene: TRBJ2-3; v_gene: TRBV2; abundance: -; d_gene: TRBD1; CDR3nt: TGTGCCAGCAAGAGGGGACAGGGCACAGATACGCAGTATTTT; CDR3aa: CASKRGQGTDTQYF
j_gene: TRBJ1-2; v_gene: TRBV27; abundance: -; d_gene: -; CDR3nt: TGTGCCAGCAGTTTACGCGGGCCCCTTGGGGGCACAAACTATGGCTACACCTTC; CDR3aa: CASSLRGPLGGTNYGYTF
j_gene: TRBJ1-6; v_gene: TRBV19; abundance: once; d_gene: -; CDR3nt: TGTGCCAGTAGTGCCCGACAGTTGCCGGCTAATTCACCCCTCCACTTT; CDR3aa: CASSARQLPANSPLHF
j_gene: TRBJ1-1; v_gene: TRBV3-1/TRBV3-2; abundance: -; d_gene: -; CDR3nt: TGTGCCAGCAGCCAGGCCTTGAACACTGAAGCTTTCTTT; CDR3aa: CASSQALNTEAFF
j_gene: TRBJ1-6; v_gene: TRBV12-5; abundance: once; d_gene: TRBD1; CDR3nt: TGTGCTAGTGCCCCCTCCGGGACAGCACATTCACCCCTCCACTTT; CDR3aa: CASAPSGTAHSPLHF
j_gene: TRBJ2-1; v_gene: TRBV14; abundance: -; d_gene: TRBD2; CDR3nt: TGTGCCAGCAGCCAAGTAAGGACTAGCAATGAGCAGTTCTTC; CDR3aa: CASSQVRTSNEQFF
j_gene: TRBJ2-7; v_gene: TRBV10-3; abundance: -; d_gene: TRBD1; CDR3nt: TGTGCCATCAGTGGGACAGGGGCGGACTACGAGCAGTACTTC; CDR3aa: CAISGTGADYEQYF
j_gene: TRBJ2-5; v_gene: TRBV19; abundance: few; d_gene: -; CDR3nt: TGTGCCAGTACTACCCGGGGTTTGCAGACCCAGTACTTC; CDR3aa: CASTTRGLQTQYF